The rows below give T cell receptor beta chains drawn from one sample of a study of shared clonotypes between healthy human individuals. Clones were sequenced by immunoSEQ multiplex PCR, and TCRdb holds only the in-frame ones, with some missing. Of about 2 million clones listed, roughly 95% are singletons. Sequences were obtained from naive CD8+ T cells sorted from blood. These receptor sequences come from a man between 18 and 35 years old in good health. CDR3s include the opening cysteine and the closing phenylalanine or tryptophan. A D gene is named only where the DNA matches it firmly. For some rows the clone size is stated as once, few or many, or as a class when expanded; others skip it.

v_gene	d_gene	abundance	j_gene	CDR3nt	CDR3aa
TRBV27	-	-	TRBJ2-6	TGTGCCAGCAGCCCCTACTCTGGGGCCAACGTCCTGACTTTC	CASSPYSGANVLTF
TRBV2	TRBD2	-	TRBJ2-7	TGTGCCAGCAGTGAAGCCGGAGCGGGGCGGTACGAGCAGTACTTC	CASSEAGAGRYEQYF
TRBV9	-	-	TRBJ2-7	TGTGCCAGCAGCGTAGCGGGATATGGCTACGAGCAGTACTTC	CASSVAGYGYEQYF
TRBV15	-	-	TRBJ1-5	TGTGCCACCAGCAGAGAATACTCAGCCCAGCATTTT	CATSREYSAQHF
TRBV7-3	-	-	TRBJ2-2	TGTGCCAGCAGCTTAAGCGGGCCAGGCACCGGGGAGCTGTTTTTT	CASSLSGPGTGELFF
TRBV14	TRBD1	-	TRBJ2-7	TGTGCCAGCAGCCAAGTAACCGGGACAGACTACGAGCAGTACTTC	CASSQVTGTDYEQYF
TRBV7-9	-	-	TRBJ1-1	TGTGCCAGCAGCCAAGGGGGGCAGGAAGCTTTCTTT	CASSQGGQEAFF
TRBV4-1	-	-	TRBJ1-6	TGCGCCAGCAGCCAAACGGACAACTCCTATAATTCACCCCTCCACTTT	CASSQTDNSYNSPLHF
TRBV7-8	-	-	TRBJ2-3	TGTGCCAGCAGCTTAGCCCCCGAAGGAGATACGCAGTATTTT	CASSLAPEGDTQYF
TRBV15	-	-	TRBJ2-7	TGTGCCACCAGCAGCCCCCCCGGAGCAGGGAGCTCCTACGAGCAGTACTTC	CATSSPPGAGSSYEQYF
TRBV9	-	-	TRBJ2-3	TGTGCCAGCAGCGTAGAGATCCTAGCGAGCACAGATACGCAGTATTTT	CASSVEILASTDTQYF
TRBV28	TRBD1	-	TRBJ2-7	TGTGCCAGCAGTTCTCGACAGGGGAACTACGAGCAGTACTTC	CASSSRQGNYEQYF
TRBV30	TRBD1	-	TRBJ1-2	TGTGCCTGGAGGCAACAGGGGGCCGATGGCTACACCTTC	CAWRQQGADGYTF
TRBV6-1	-	-	TRBJ2-7	TGTGCCAGCAGTGGAGTCCCGGGACAAGATTTCTACGAGCAGTACTTC	CASSGVPGQDFYEQYF
TRBV9	-	-	TRBJ1-3	TGTGCCAGCAGCGCGGAGGGGGAGGGGGTCGGAAACACCATATATTTT	CASSAEGEGVGNTIYF
TRBV19	-	-	TRBJ2-7	TGTGCCAGTAGTATAGGAGGGGGGAACGAGCAGTACTTC	CASSIGGGNEQYF
TRBV28	-	-	TRBJ2-7	TGTGCCAGCAGTTTATACTTAACCTACGAGCAGTACTTC	CASSLYLTYEQYF
TRBV7-9	-	-	TRBJ1-2	TGTGCCAGCACCCATCCGGATTACTATGGCTACACCTTC	CASTHPDYYGYTF
TRBV2	-	-	TRBJ2-3	TGTGCCAGCAGTGAGGCCAACACAGATACGCAGTATTTT	CASSEANTDTQYF
TRBV5-4	-	-	TRBJ2-7	TGTGCCAGCAGCTTGGGAACCTTCGGGGACGAGCAGTACTTC	CASSLGTFGDEQYF
TRBV27	TRBD2	-	TRBJ2-2	TGTGCCAGCAGTTTATCCCCCGGGACTAGCGGGTTCGGGGAGCTGTTTTTT	CASSLSPGTSGFGELFF
TRBV7-9	TRBD2	few	TRBJ2-7	TGTGCCAGCAGCCCCGGGACTAGCTACGAGCAGTACTTC	CASSPGTSYEQYF
TRBV21-1	-	-	TRBJ1-3	TGTGCCAGCAGCAAAGGGGAGAACAGACTTTCTGGAAACACCATATATTTT	CASSKGENRLSGNTIYF
TRBV18	-	-	TRBJ1-1	TGTGCCAGCTCACCTTCGAACACTGAAGCTTTCTTT	CASSPSNTEAFF
TRBV29-1	TRBD1	-	TRBJ2-7	TGCAGCGTCAAACGACAGGGGTCCTACGAGCAGTACTTC	CSVKRQGSYEQYF
TRBV13	-	-	TRBJ2-7	TGTGCCAGCAGCTTAGCAGGGGCCGCATTGGGCGAGCAGTACTTC	CASSLAGAALGEQYF
TRBV2	-	-	TRBJ2-5	TGTGCCAGCGGGCAGGAGGAGGAGACCCAGTACTTC	CASGQEEETQYF
TRBV5-6	TRBD2	-	TRBJ2-5	TGTGCCAGCAGCCCTAGCGGACTGATCCAAGAGACCCAGTACTTC	CASSPSGLIQETQYF
TRBV13	-	-	TRBJ2-1	TGTGCCATAGGGAACTCGGGACAAAACAATGAGCAGTTCTTC	CAIGNSGQNNEQFF
TRBV4-3	TRBD2	-	TRBJ2-1	TGCGCCAGCAGCCACGAAAATCTAGCGGGGGTATACAATGAGCAGTTCTTC	CASSHENLAGVYNEQFF
TRBV29-1	TRBD1	-	TRBJ2-7	TGCAGCGTTGAATCTCGGGACAGGGCTAATGAGCAGTACTTC	CSVESRDRANEQYF
TRBV6-1	-	-	TRBJ2-3	TGTGCCAGCAGTGTCCCCAGGGGACCTAGCACAGATACGCAGTATTTT	CASSVPRGPSTDTQYF
TRBV9	-	-	TRBJ2-7	TGTGCCAGCAGCGAATACCCCAGCTACGAGCAGTACTTC	CASSEYPSYEQYF
TRBV29-1	-	-	TRBJ2-2	TGCAGCTGGTCAGGTAACACCGGGGAGCTGTTTTTT	CSWSGNTGELFF
TRBV4-1	-	-	TRBJ2-1	TGCGCCAGCAGCCCGGCGCTTAGCTCCTACAATGAGCAGTTCTTC	CASSPALSSYNEQFF
TRBV9	TRBD1	-	TRBJ2-1	TGTGCCAGCAGCGCATCCGGGACAGCCTACAATGAGCAGTTCTTC	CASSASGTAYNEQFF
TRBV27	-	-	TRBJ1-2	TGTGCCAGCAGTTTCTCAGCAGAACCTAACTATGGCTACACCTTC	CASSFSAEPNYGYTF
TRBV28	TRBD2	-	TRBJ2-3	TGTGCCAGCAGTTCTCGCCGCCAACTAGCGCCTAGCACAGATACGCAGTATTTT	CASSSRRQLAPSTDTQYF
TRBV30	TRBD1	-	TRBJ2-5	TGTGCCTGGAGCGCAGGACAGGGGAGGGTGGAGACCCAGTACTTC	CAWSAGQGRVETQYF
TRBV4-3	-	-	TRBJ2-2	TGCGCCAGCAGCCAAGCGGGAATAGAACTAGCCCATCCCGGGGAGCTGTTTTTT	CASSQAGIELAHPGELFF
TRBV11-2	TRBD2	-	TRBJ2-7	TGTGCCAGCAGCCGCGGGGGTACCTACGAGCAGTACTTC	CASSRGGTYEQYF
TRBV11-3	-	-	TRBJ1-5	TGTGCCAGCAGCTTAATCAGGGGACCCTACAATCAGCCCCAGCATTTT	CASSLIRGPYNQPQHF
TRBV6-5	-	-	TRBJ1-2	TGTGCCAGCAGCCAAGACCCCGGGAGCTATGGCTACACCTTC	CASSQDPGSYGYTF
TRBV6-6	-	-	TRBJ1-5	TGTGCCAGCCGCCTGGGGGGGGAGAGCAATCAGCCCCAGCATTTT	CASRLGGESNQPQHF
TRBV19	TRBD2	-	TRBJ2-1	TGTGCCAGTAGTATATGGCGGGGGAGCTCCTACAATGAGCAGTTCTTC	CASSIWRGSSYNEQFF
TRBV7-9	-	-	TRBJ2-1	TGTGCCAGCAGCTTAGAACGGGACTACAATGAGCAGTTCTTC	CASSLERDYNEQFF
TRBV11-2	-	-	TRBJ1-1	TGTGCCAGCAGCTTAGGCACAGGGAGGGAAGCTTTCTTT	CASSLGTGREAFF
TRBV14	TRBD1	-	TRBJ2-7	TGTGCCAGCAGCCTCGGGACAGGGGGTTACGAGCAGTACTTC	CASSLGTGGYEQYF
TRBV5-1	TRBD2	-	TRBJ2-5	TGCGCCAGCAGCTTGGAGGGAGGGCGAGAGACCCAGTACTTC	CASSLEGGRETQYF
TRBV9	TRBD1	-	TRBJ1-1	TGTGCCAGCAGCCCAGACACAGGGGGCACTGAAGCTTTCTTT	CASSPDTGGTEAFF
TRBV7-9	-	-	TRBJ2-7	TGTGCCAGCAGCTCACAAAGGTTGGTCTACGAGCAGTACTTC	CASSSQRLVYEQYF
TRBV13	TRBD1	-	TRBJ2-7	TGTGCCAGCAGCTTTGTGGGGACAGGGGAATACGAGCAGTACTTC	CASSFVGTGEYEQYF
TRBV7-9	-	-	TRBJ2-7	TGTGCCAGCAGTCCAGCGGGTTCCTACGAGCAGTACTTC	CASSPAGSYEQYF
TRBV4-1	-	-	TRBJ1-2	TGCGCCAGCAGCCAAGTTCCCCTCTCTGGCTATACCTTC	CASSQVPLSGYTF
TRBV6-5	TRBD2	-	TRBJ2-5	TGTGCCAGCAGTTACTCGAGGGTGGGAGGGGAGACCCAGTACTTC	CASSYSRVGGETQYF
TRBV7-9	-	-	TRBJ1-1	TGTGCCAGCAGCTTGGGAGACCCTTGGGCGAACACTGAAGCTTTCTTT	CASSLGDPWANTEAFF
TRBV28	TRBD1	-	TRBJ1-4	TGTGCCAGCAGTTACACCGGGACAGGGGATGAAAAACTGTTTTTT	CASSYTGTGDEKLFF
TRBV7-3	TRBD2	-	TRBJ2-5	TGTGCCAGCAGCTCCACGGGACTAGCGATTGAGACCCAGTACTTC	CASSSTGLAIETQYF
TRBV7-9	-	-	TRBJ2-3	TGTGCCAGCAGCTCCGGAGGGGGAAGCGGGGAACCCACAGATACGCAGTATTTT	CASSSGGGSGEPTDTQYF
TRBV5-1	TRBD2	-	TRBJ2-5	TGCGCCAGCAGCTACCCCACTAGCGGGAGGGAACTATGGGAGACCCAGTACTTC	CASSYPTSGRELWETQYF